Included here is one TCR beta chain sequence, with context. The antigen remains unidentified. At one end, the junction sequence differs from germline, possibly due to a read error. The CDR3 has 12 residues. Germline V gene lookup returns CDR1 SQVTM and CDR2 ANQGSEA. This sample's RNA came from whole unsorted tissue. This non-tumor lung sample came from over 3 cm beyond the tumor edge. The data derive from a study of tumor and adjacent non-tumor tissue in lung cancer. About the study: Stage I to III disease affected ten to eleven men and roughly five women aged roughly 31 to 85. Some 4.2 million productive TCRbeta reads were obtained per sample on average.

Overall study results and limits: TCR diversity was significantly greater in tumor than normal lung tissue. Tumor TCR diversity, when higher, was linked to shorter survival.

TCRbeta libraries were built with three rounds of nested PCR, modified from ARM-PCR. TCRdb reprocessed the multiplex PCR reads via MiXCR and lists one record per CDR3 protein. Among 70,000 to 90,000 distinct CDR3 sequences listed, 65% to 85% were seen once. Sequenced material: distant non-tumor lung tissue. This chain connects TRBV29-1 to TRBJ2-5, with a possible D match to TRBD1 (5 bases). This TCR derives from a man in his 60s with non-small cell lung cancer. Here the CDR3 reads CSFRDFKEIQYF. CDR3 DNA sequence: TGCAGCTTCAGGGATTTTAAAGAGATCCAGTATTTC. The whole variable domain, filled in from reference TRBV29-1 and TRBJ2-5, reads SAVISQKPSRDICQRGTSLTIQCQVDSQVTMMFWYRQQPGQSLTLIATANQGSEATYESGFVIDKFPISRPNLTFSTLTVSNMSPEDSSIYLCSFRDFKEIQYFGPGTRLLVL.